The clone carrying this T cell receptor beta chain was counted a few times. What it recognizes is unknown. The data originate from a study of T cells in Graves' hyperthyroidism and ophthalmopathy. Regarding the study as a whole: Clonotypes that were expanded in thyroid above 0.001 mostly appeared in blood too.

Amplification of TCR beta CDR3 regions was performed using RNA transcripts as template. During a first-round RT-PCR of the TCR CDR3, the HTBI primer set was used. TCRdb independently ran MiXCR on the multiplex PCR reads; one entry per CDR3 protein. The data hold approximately 590,000 distinct CDR3 sequences, with more than 15% observed a single time. Germline CDR1 and CDR2: KGHSH and LQKENI. V lost 2 bases and J 1 base, leaving 7 bases between the germline ends. The CDR3 extends over 14 amino acids. Patients aged 18 to 65 with hyperthyroidism were newly diagnosed, with duration under 2 months. The clonotype comes from a woman aged 30 to 39 with Graves' hyperthyroidism. The V and J genes are TRBV18 and TRBJ2-3; no clear D gene. The specimen sequenced was blood. This chain's CDR3 is CASSPSAGTDTQYF. Written as DNA, the CDR3 is TGTGCCAGCTCACCATCGGCGGGCACAGATACGCAGTATTTT.